Each of the 24 T cell receptor beta chains below was sequenced from the same sample in a study of Ad26.COV2.S vaccination and SARS-CoV-2 variants. Treatment indicated: about 20 received Ad26.COV2.S at low or high dose, single or two shots; roughly five received placebo; per-sample allocation not given. Each sample was drawn 63 days after the first injection (of vaccine or placebo). The assay was immunoSEQ multiplex PCR, and TCRdb's table has in-frame clones only and misses some. The table lists 350,000 to 600,000 clones, roughly nine tenths of them singletons. The sequenced sample was peripheral blood, obtained in a trial of Ad26.COV2.S vaccine versus placebo. The receptor set was obtained from a person between 18 and 65 years old who received the Ad26.COV2.S COVID-19 vaccine or a placebo.

This rearrangement joins TRBV5-1 to TRBJ1-2; TRBD1 might be the D (6 bases). V lost 4 bases to trimming and J lost 5 bases, with 24 bases between them. CDR1 is SGHRS, CDR2 YFSETQ, per germline. The CDR3 is made up of 17 amino acids. CDR3 DNA sequence: TGCGCCAGCAGCCCACTACAGGGTATGCGAGGGAATTATGGCTACACCTTC. Its protein is CASSPLQGMRGNYGYTF.

This rearrangement joins TRBV3-1 (or the pseudogene TRBV3-2) to TRBJ1-1, with TRBD1 as a possible D gene (5 bases). Germline CDR1 and CDR2: LGHDT and YNNKEL (reference sequence). The CDR3 loop spans 14 amino acids. Trimming stripped 3 bases from V and 8 bases from J, with 16 bases between. The CDR3 spells CASSHSGRGREAFF. CDR3 sequence (DNA): TGTGCCAGCAGCCATTCCGGACGGGGACGAGAAGCTTTCTTT.

The chain links TRBV11-3 to TRBJ2-1; tentatively, D is TRBD2 (6 bases). Looked up from germline, CDR1 is SGHNT and CDR2 is YENEEA. CDR3 length equals 18 residues. Trimming took 0 bases from V and 4 from J, leaving 19 bases between them. The CDR3 sequence: CASSLDQGGSGRYNEQFF. The CDR3 DNA follows: TGTGCCAGCAGCTTAGATCAGGGCGGGTCGGGGAGGTACAATGAGCAGTTCTTC. The entire variable domain, with the rest obtained from reference TRBV11-3 and TRBJ2-1, is as follows: EAGVVQSPRYKIIEKKQPVAFWCNPISGHNTLYWYLQNLGQGPELLIRYENEEAVDDSQLPKDRFSAERLKGVDSTLKIQPAELGDSAVYLCASSLDQGGSGRYNEQFFGPGTRLTVL.

The chain carries TRBV11-2 and TRBJ2-7; 10 nucleotides agree with TRBD2. There are 14 residues in the CDR3. J was trimmed by 2 bases and V by 3 bases; bases with no gene match: 1. CDR1 is SGHAT and CDR2 is FQNNGV in the germline V gene. CDR3 protein: CASSFGLAAYEQYF. CDR3 sequence (DNA): TGTGCCAGCAGCTTTGGACTAGCGGCCTACGAGCAGTACTTC.

The chain employs TRBV7-2 and TRBJ2-3; D not certain. Germline V gene sequence: CDR1 SGHTA, CDR2 FQGNSA. V lost 5 bases and J lost 4, with 13 bases in between. CDR3 length: 14 residues. The CDR3 reads CASSQEVWADTQYF. The CDR3, as DNA: TGTGCCAGCAGCCAGGAAGTTTGGGCAGATACGCAGTATTTT. Complete variable domain (other parts from reference TRBV7-2 and TRBJ2-3): GAGVSQSPSNKVTEKGKDVELRCDPISGHTALYWYRQSLGQGLEFLIYFQGNSAPDKSGLPSDRFSAERTGGSVSTLTIQRTQQEDSAVYLCASSQEVWADTQYFGPGTRLTVL.

The chain is built from TRBV4-2 and TRBJ2-3; 8 bases match TRBD2. The V segment lost 0 bases and the J segment 2 bases; nucleotides outside the gene matches: 10. The length of the CDR3 is 18 residues. The V gene's germline CDR1 is LGHNA and CDR2 YNFKEQ. CDR3 DNA sequence: TGTGCCAGCAGCCAAGAGCCGCGGGGGGCACTATACACAGATACGCAGTATTTT. Residues: CASSQEPRGALYTDTQYF.

The V call is TRBV19, the J call TRBJ2-1, with a tentative D call TRBD1 (5 bases). The CDR3 is 16 amino acids. Germline CDR1 is LNHDA and CDR2 is SQIVND (reference sequence). V was pared by 5 bases and J by 3 bases, with 17 bases between. The CDR3 DNA sequence: TGTGCCAGTAGTCTGATTCAGGGAATGGGCTACAATGAGCAGTTCTTC. Residues: CASSLIQGMGYNEQFF.

The genes are TRBV3-1 (or the pseudogene TRBV3-2) and TRBJ1-2; D is ambiguous. This CDR3 is built from 12 residues. Germline CDR1 and CDR2: LGHDT and YNNKEL (reference sequence). V dropped 6 bases and J dropped 4 bases, with 9 bases sitting between them. The CDR3, as DNA: TGTGCCAGCAGTACGGGTCTCTATGGCTACACCTTC. Protein: CASSTGLYGYTF.

This chain connects TRBV28 to TRBJ1-2, with D possibly being TRBD1 (6 bases). This CDR3 has 13 residues. Germline CDR1 reads MDHEN; CDR2 reads SYDVKM. V was pared by 6 bases and J by 8 bases, with 16 bases between. Here the CDR3 DNA reads TGTGCCAGCAGCTACAGGGATCTAAGGGGCTACACCTTC. This sequence encodes CASSYRDLRGYTF.

This sequence joins TRBV6-2 or TRBV6-3 and TRBJ1-5, with a weak D call TRBD1 (5 bases). The CDR3 loop spans 14 amino acids. Germline-derived CDR1 and CDR2 are MNHEY and SVGEGT. Trimming cost V 5 bases and J 4 bases, with 12 bases left between them. CDR3 sequence reads: CASSTRQINQPQHF. The CDR3 region has the DNA TGTGCCAGCAGTACCAGACAGATAAATCAGCCCCAGCATTTT.

The genes are TRBV3-1 (or the pseudogene TRBV3-2) and TRBJ1-5, with a tentative D call TRBD1 (5 bases). The CDR3 contains 15 residues. V was clipped by 1 base and J by 3 bases, with 10 bases between them. Per germline, CDR1 LGHDT and CDR2 YNNKEL (reference sequence). For the CDR3, the DNA is TGTGCCAGCAGCCAAGCACCGGGACCCAATCAGCCCCAGCATTTT. Residues: CASSQAPGPNQPQHF.

This chain connects TRBV12-3 or TRBV12-4 to TRBJ2-5; D remains ambiguous. V was shortened by 2 bases and J by 5 bases, with 9 bases between the two germline ends. The CDR3 consists of 13 residues. The CDR3 nucleotides read TGTGCCAGCAGTTTATGGGATTGGGAGACCCAGTACTTC. As protein: CASSLWDWETQYF.

V gene TRBV29-1 combines with J gene TRBJ2-5, with D possibly matching TRBD2 (5 bases). Germline V gene data show CDR1 as SQVTM and CDR2 as ANQGSEA. Between the trimmed V and J ends, which lost 3 bases and 1 base, there was a span of 12 bases. The CDR3 totals 14 residues. CDR3 nucleotides: TGCAGCGTTGACGCGGGCCCGACCCAAGAGACCCAGTACTTC. The encoded protein is CSVDAGPTQETQYF.

The chain uses TRBV27 and TRBJ2-7; D gene ambiguous. The germline V gene has CDR1 MNHEY and CDR2 SMNVEV (reference sequence). The CDR3 is 14 amino acids. V shed 3 bases and J shed 6 bases, with 15 bases lying between them. The DNA of the CDR3 is TGTGCCAGCAGTTTCGGCCGGCTCTTTCCCGAGCAGTACTTC. Protein: CASSFGRLFPEQYF.

The rearrangement joins TRBV5-1 to TRBJ1-1; D might be TRBD1 (5 bases). Germline CDR1 reads SGHRS; CDR2 reads YFSETQ. The CDR3 has 14 residues. Trimming took off 4 bases at V and 2 bases at J, with 12 bases between the two ends. The CDR3 DNA reads as TGCGCCAGCAGCCCACAGACAGCCAACACTGAAGCTTTCTTT. Its translation is CASSPQTANTEAFF.

This clone was seen a handful of times. Additional DNA sequences in this sample encode the identical CDR3. The rearrangement links TRBV5-1 to TRBJ1-6; 8 positions agree with TRBD1. J lost 1 base, V lost 4 bases, and 4 bases had no gene match. This CDR3 comprises 16 residues. CDR1 SGHRS and CDR2 YFSETQ come from the germline V gene. This CDR3 reads CASSPGGASYNSPLHF. CDR3 coding DNA: TGCGCCAGCAGCCCAGGGGGCGCGTCCTATAATTCACCCCTCCACTTT.

J is TRBJ2-7 and V is TRBV5-1, with TRBD2 matching over 8 bases. The CDR3 runs to 16 residues. The trim removed 0 bases at V and 3 bases at J, leaving 8 bases unmatched. The germline CDR1 and CDR2 sequences are SGHRS and YFSETQ. This CDR3 reads CASSLGRGTRSYEQYF. The CDR3 DNA follows: TGCGCCAGCAGCTTGGGACGTGGGACTAGGAGCTACGAGCAGTACTTC. Using reference TRBV5-1 and TRBJ2-7 for the parts outside the CDR3, the full variable domain is KAGVTQTPRYLIKTRGQQVTLSCSPISGHRSVSWYQQTPGQGLQFLFEYFSETQRNKGNFPGRFSGRQFSNSRSEMNVSTLELGDSALYLCASSLGRGTRSYEQYFGPGTRLTVT.

V is TRBV29-1 and J is TRBJ2-1, with unresolved D. This CDR3 region has 12 residues. V dropped 2 bases and J dropped 4 bases, with 6 bases sitting between them. CDR1 is SQVTM and CDR2 is ANQGSEA in the germline V gene. CDR3 DNA: TGCAGCGTTGAACCCGGGTACAATGAGCAGTTCTTC. Translation: CSVEPGYNEQFF.

J is TRBJ2-7 and V is TRBV25-1, with 7 nucleotides matching TRBD2. Per germline, CDR1 MGHDK and CDR2 SYGVNS. The junction had 10 bases not matched to a gene; V was cut back by 3 bases and J by 2 bases. The CDR3 has 16 residues. The chain's CDR3 is CASSDVAGVSAYEQYF. DNA of the CDR3: TGTGCCAGCAGTGATGTGGCGGGAGTGTCTGCCTACGAGCAGTACTTC.

The V call is TRBV3-1 (or the pseudogene TRBV3-2), the J call TRBJ2-7; 9 bases line up with TRBD2. With V trimmed by 3 bases and J by 1 base, 10 bases remained unmatched. The CDR3 has 17 amino acids. Germline CDR1 LGHDT, CDR2 YNNKEL (reference sequence). The CDR3 is CASSQTLSSGASYEQYF. The CDR3 coding sequence is TGTGCCAGCAGCCAGACTCTCTCTAGCGGGGCGTCCTACGAGCAGTACTTC.

The chain joins TRBV24-1 to TRBJ2-1, with TRBD2 identical over 7 bases. Germline-derived CDR1 and CDR2 are KGHDR and SFDVKD. This CDR3 has 14 amino acids. J was trimmed by 5 bases and V by 5 bases; bases with no gene match: 5. CDR3 in DNA: TGTGCCACCAGTGGCGGACTAGGGAACAATGAGCAGTTCTTC. This codes for CATSGGLGNNEQFF.

The chain employs TRBV9 and TRBJ2-1, with a possible D match to TRBD2 (6 bases). CDR1 and CDR2 (germline): SGDLS, YYNGEE. The V end lost 4 bases, the J end lost 9 bases, and 23 bases lay between the germline ends. The CDR3 spans 16 residues. The CDR3 DNA follows: TGTGCCAGCAGCACAGTAGCGGTAGCCGCGGTTGGTGAGCAGTTCTTC. Encoded protein: CASSTVAVAAVGEQFF. Using reference TRBV9 and TRBJ2-1 for the parts outside the CDR3, the full variable domain is DSGVTQTPKHLITATGQRVTLRCSPRSGDLSVYWYQQSLDQGLQFLIQYYNGEERAKGNILERFSAQQFPDLHSELNLSSLELGDSALYFCASSTVAVAAVGEQFFGPGTRLTVL.

Only a few counts were recorded for this clone. The genes are TRBV6-4 and TRBJ1-5; D remains ambiguous. V was shortened by 3 bases and J by 7 bases, with 16 bases between the two germline ends. The CDR3 extends over 15 amino acids. From germline, CDR1 is MRHNA and CDR2 SNTAGT. The CDR3 region is CASSDAPLAGQPQHF. In DNA form, the CDR3 reads TGTGCCAGCAGTGATGCCCCTCTCGCGGGGCAGCCCCAGCATTTT.

Only one count was recorded for this clone. The V and J genes are TRBV14 and TRBJ2-5; TRBD2 is a possible D gene (6 bases). The V end was cut by 0 bases, the J end by 3 bases, with 8 bases between. There are 14 residues in the CDR3. CDR1 and CDR2 from the germline V gene are SGHDN and FVKESK. The CDR3 DNA is TGTGCCAGCAGCCAAGACCCGGGGGAAGAGACCCAGTACTTC. Amino acid sequence: CASSQDPGEETQYF. The full variable domain, its missing parts supplied by reference TRBV14 and TRBJ2-5, is EAGVTQFPSHSVIEKGQTVTLRCDPISGHDNLYWYRRVMGKEIKFLLHFVKESKQDESGMPNNRFLAERTGGTYSTLKVQPAELEDSGVYFCASSQDPGEETQYFGPGTRLLVL.